This TCR beta chain comes out of a study of response to subunit inactivated influenza vaccine. Regarding the study as a whole: Few additional T cells are recruited per seasonal influenza vaccination, authors suggested.

This clonotype was counted between two and nine times. Antigen specificity is unknown. In germline, CDR1 is SGHDN, CDR2 FVKESK. V was shortened by 1 base and J by 0 bases, with 16 bases between the two germline ends. The CDR3 has 18 residues. Using its own MiXCR run on the RT-PCR reads, TCRdb lists one record per CDR3 protein. The table has fewer than 650,000 distinct CDR3 sequences, under 15% seen once. The source material was PBMCs from blood, sampled about 6 weeks after vaccination. This clonotype was obtained from a man aged 45 to 65 who received an inactivated influenza vaccine. This rearrangement joins TRBV14 to TRBJ2-4; maybe TRBD2 (5 bases). The CDR3 nucleotides are TGTGCCAGCAGCCAAGCAAGACGGGGTCCTGCAGCCAAAAACATTCAGTACTTC. Translated, it gives CASSQARRGPAAKNIQYF.